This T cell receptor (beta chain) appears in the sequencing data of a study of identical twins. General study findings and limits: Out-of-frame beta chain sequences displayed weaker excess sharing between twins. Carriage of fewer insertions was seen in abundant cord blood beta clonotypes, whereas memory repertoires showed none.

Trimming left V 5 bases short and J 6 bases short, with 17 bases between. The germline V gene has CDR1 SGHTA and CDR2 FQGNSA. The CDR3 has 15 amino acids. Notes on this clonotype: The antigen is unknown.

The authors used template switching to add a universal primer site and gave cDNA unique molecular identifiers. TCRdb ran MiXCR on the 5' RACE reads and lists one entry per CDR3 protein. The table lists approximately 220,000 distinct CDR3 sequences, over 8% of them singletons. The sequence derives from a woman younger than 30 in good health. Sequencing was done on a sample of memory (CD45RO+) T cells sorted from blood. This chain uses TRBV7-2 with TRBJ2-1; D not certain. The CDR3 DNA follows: TGTGCCAGCAGCCGAGGTCCGATACTTATCAATGAGCAGTTCTTC. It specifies CASSRGPILINEQFF.